This TCR beta chain was identified in a study of cytomegalovirus exposure and HLA in healthy donors. Looking at the study overall: Assignment to the Caucasian-associated ancestry cluster applied to 81% of the approximately 380 genotyped donors.

CDR3 size: 14 residues. Trimming removed 4 bases from V and 4 bases from J, with 13 bases in between. Germline V gives CDR1 SGHRS, CDR2 YFSETQ. PCR employed 60 Vbeta and 13 Jbeta primers. The method was immunoSEQ multiplex PCR; TCRdb's version includes in-frame clones alone and lacks a portion of them. In the table there are some 140,000 clones, approximately 72% of which are singletons. Sequenced: PBMCs. V gene TRBV5-1 combines with J gene TRBJ2-3, with D possibly TRBD1 on 6 matching bases. This receptor was taken from a man between 18 and 29 years old in good health and CMV-seronegative. The CDR3 coding sequence is TGCGCCAGCAGCCCCGGGACACTACCAGATACGCAGTATTTT. Its translation: CASSPGTLPDTQYF.